The entry that follows covers one T cell receptor beta chain sequence. The specificity of this receptor is unknown. Per-base quality was not reported, and no clone a single base away is much larger than it. According to the study, the label for this sample's time point signals: newly diagnosed GD, antithyroid drugs for less than 3 months. For both TCR sequencing and RNA sequencing, RNA was extracted from PBMCs using TRIzol. Graves' disease was diagnosed according to American Thyroid Association guidelines. The patients came from an endocrinology department in Xi'an, China. Each patient gave around 9.2 milliliters of peripheral blood, collected in an EDTA anticoagulant tube. PBMCs were isolated by Ficoll Paque Plus density gradient separation without further T cell sorting. An Agilent 2100 Bioanalyzer and agarose gel were used to assess RNA quality, and a NanoDrop 2000 was used to measure RNA concentration.

The germline V gene (reference sequence) specifies SEHNR as CDR1 and FQNEAQ as CDR2. The CDR3, cysteine through phenylalanine, is 14 amino acids long. Just CDR3 DNA is preserved here, 42 bases in frame from base 1. V is cut by 1 base and J by 6 bases, and the space between the germline ends is 10 bases. Libraries came from multiplex PCR. TCRdb names Illumina HiSeq 4000 as the instrument used. To build TCR beta libraries, CDR3 regions were amplified by Arm-PCR using iRepertoire HTBI primers. Gel purification was performed on PCR products prior to sequencing. The authors' analysis ran thus. A total of fewer than 65 TRBV and some 15 TRBJ segments were identified across samples and were used for gene usage analysis of CDR3 amino acid clonotypes. Filtered high-quality paired reads were merged into contigs using COPE and FqMerger. BLAST was used to align contigs to IMGT TRBV, TRBD and TRBJ reference genes, and CDR3 was defined according to IMGT. Highly expanded clones were defined as clonotypes with a frequency above 0.1%. Repertoire diversity was measured by Shannon entropy, and V-J evenness by the Gini coefficient. Public clonotypes were defined as clonotypes shared by more than one individual. TCRdb itself trimmed the public reads at Q25 with fastp, ran MiXCR and retained productive beta chains. Under each unique CDR3 protein, matching rows form one entry showing the most common genes and DNA. The V and J calls come from TCRdb's annotation, not from the publication. The sample table holds a few hundred thousand distinct CDR3 sequences, of which approximately 18% were seen once. The ten largest make up approximately 12% of the sample.

This sample stems from a study of regulatory T cells in long-lasting Graves disease (dated by TCRdb to the early 2020s). At the level of the whole study: Patients with newly diagnosed Graves' disease had been on antithyroid drugs for under 3 months. This study used TCR sequencing and RNA sequencing of peripheral blood to compare persistent Graves' disease patients against newly diagnosed Graves' disease patients. The study was registered as a clinical trial and conducted in China. A total of roughly 35 samples underwent TCR sequencing: about 13 from persistent and approximately 20 from newly diagnosed Graves' disease patients.

What the authors observed across the whole study: Persistent disease showed preferential use of TRBV28, TRBJ1-2 and TRBJ2-5, whereas newly diagnosed disease favored TRBV20-1 and TRBJ2-1. Peripheral blood alone was examined, since thyroid tissue, which constituted the primary lesion, could not be accessed. Persistent Graves' disease patients showed lower TCR Shannon entropy and fewer highly expanded clones than newly diagnosed patients, suggesting clonal expansion. The authors noted that the small sample size was a limitation that may lower accuracy. A larger number of public clonotypes was shared among persistent patients (around 3,000) than among newly diagnosed patients (about 990). Sequencing and analysis were limited to the TCR beta chain.

This sample was shared with a second study, whose subject was T cells in Graves' hyperthyroidism and ophthalmopathy. As the second study states: A patient counted as having stable Graves' hyperthyroidism if no progression to ophthalmopathy occurred over 18 months of follow-up. The hyperthyroidism patients were between 18 and 65 years old and newly diagnosed, with a disease duration of less than 2 months. The study excluded patients with uncontrolled infections, other autoimmune diseases, pregnancy or lactation. Clinical symptoms, serum thyroxine and TRAb, thyroid ultrasound, and orbital computed tomography formed the basis for the diagnoses. The first round of RT-PCR for the TCR CDR3 was performed with the HTBI primer set and the Qiagen OneStep RT-PCR kit. Most expanded thyroid clonotypes (frequency above 0.001) were also detected in blood, a finding suggesting that blood repertoires may reflect thyroid immune responses. Ophthalmopathy was separated from stable hyperthyroidism by a 13 V-J signature model, with approximately 85% sensitivity and about 81% specificity obtained in cross-validation and 80%/75% obtained in testing. In validation, the model predicted progression to ophthalmopathy with 65% to 71% sensitivity and around 72% specificity, a median of 6.5 months before onset. A discovery cohort of roughly 96 patients, fewer than 50 with Graves' ophthalmopathy and roughly 59 with stable Graves' hyperthyroidism, was used to find distinguishing TCR V-J signatures. An independent validation cohort of 18 to 20 hyperthyroidism patients and about 16 patients who later progressed to ophthalmopathy tested prospective prediction of ophthalmopathy. The 85 to 100 discovery patients were divided at random into training and test sets in a 7:3 ratio. In several Graves' hyperthyroidism patients, the study also compared T-cell repertoires from thyroid tissue with T-cell repertoires from blood. After sampling, hyperthyroidism patients received methimazole starting at 30 mg daily, and ophthalmopathy patients received high-dose intravenous methylprednisolone. A second multiplex PCR round built the libraries, followed by size selection and purification. Libraries were sequenced paired-end with 100 bp reads on an Illumina HiSeq2000. Raw data were processed with SOAPnuke, discarding reads with adapters, uncalled bases, mean Phred below 15, or no exact constant-primer or identifier match. High-quality paired reads were merged using COPE v1.2.5, and each unique nucleotide sequence was defined as a clonotype. Clonotypes were aligned to IMGT TRBV, TRBD and TRBJ reference segments using MiTCR v1.1. Analysis was restricted to V-J combinations with a frequency above 0.0001, which covered roughly 99% of repertoires. The TCS score was defined as the ratio of F50 (clonal expansion) to E x V (chaos), calculated using BLOSUM62-based TCRdist between CDR3 peptides within each V-J. Welch's t-statistics and random forest reduced just over 500 V-J features to about 12, which were used in a naive Bayes classifier (R e1071). Sample size was not statistically predetermined, and investigators were not blinded to group allocation. The paper describes TCR Vbeta CDR3 sequencing of around 130 peripheral blood samples, made up of around 41 ophthalmopathy patients, roughly 80 hyperthyroidism patients and 17 progressor patients.

This TCR was sampled from a woman aged 30 to 39 with Graves disease. Donor details come from another sample of the same person, matched by shared clones. This receptor chain uses TRBV7-9 and TRBJ2-1; the D segment is perhaps TRBD1 or TRBD2, each sharing 6 matched bases. The source was peripheral blood mononuclear cells (PBMCs), collected at new diagnosis, from a patient treated with antithyroid drugs. In nucleotides, the sequence is TGTGCCAGCAGCTTAGACGGAGGGGGCAATGAGCAGTTCTTC. It translates as CASSLDGGGNEQFF.